This TCR beta chain was observed in a study of blood T cell repertoires in COVID-19. CDR1 and CDR2 from the germline V gene are SGHDT and YYEEEE. V was trimmed by 0 bases and J by 8 bases, leaving 6 bases between them. This CDR3 is built from 11 residues. The authors' processing: Amplification from reference gene primers served as the basis for estimated nucleated cell counts. Produced via immunoSEQ multiplex PCR; TCRdb's table is partial and in-frame only. The V and J calls and clone size are taken from that table; D and trimming were inferred from the DNA. The profile shows about 93,000 clones, about 86% of them singletons.

Source material: peripheral blood. This receptor was obtained from a woman older than 75 with acute or convalescent COVID-19. V is TRBV5-6 and J is TRBJ2-7; no clear D gene. In DNA form, the CDR3 reads TGTGCCAGCAGCTTGGCAGGAAAGCAGTACTTC. Its protein is CASSLAGKQYF.